The 29 T cell receptor beta chains below come from one sample, sequenced in a study of CD8 T cells in Susac syndrome. It was with random hexamers that about 0.45 to 1 ug RNA was reverse transcribed. TCRdb processed the immunoSEQ multiplex PCR reads anew with MiXCR; each CDR3 protein has one entry. The table lists over 120,000 distinct CDR3 sequences, approximately 94% of them singletons. Material: CD4+ T cells from PBMCs. All receptors come from a human donor in good health.

The chain links TRBV6-1 to TRBJ1-2; D is unclear. The CDR3 has 12 amino acids. Germline-derived CDR1 and CDR2 are MNHNS and SASEGT. The V and J ends lost 5 bases and 3 bases respectively, with 7 bases between them. Written as DNA, the CDR3 is TGTGCCAGCAGTAATAGACACTATGGCTACACCTTC. Amino acids: CASSNRHYGYTF.

This chain joins TRBV10-3 and TRBJ2-6; D ambiguous. The CDR3 loop spans 16 amino acids. Germline values: CDR1 ENHRY, CDR2 SYGVKD. Trimming shortened V by 2 bases and J by 6 bases, and 14 bases separated the two germline ends. The CDR3 spells CAISEGAVTAANVLTF. CDR3 bases: TGTGCCATCAGTGAGGGCGCCGTCACTGCGGCCAACGTCCTGACTTTC.

The V gene is TRBV5-6, the J gene TRBJ1-2; D perhaps matches TRBD1 (5 bases). V was trimmed by 4 bases and J by 6 bases, leaving 19 bases between them. Germline values: CDR1 SGHDT, CDR2 YYEEEE. The CDR3 has 15 residues. In nucleotides, the CDR3 is TGTGCCAGCAGCCCCCCGACCCAGGGTATCCATGGCTACACCTTC. It codes for CASSPPTQGIHGYTF.

In its sample, this clonotype was seen once. V gene TRBV12-3 or TRBV12-4 combines with J gene TRBJ1-2, with D hard to call. The CDR3 is 11 residues long. The germline V and J ends were trimmed by 8 bases and 4 bases, with 8 bases remaining between them. The CDR3 is CASGLGYGYTF. In DNA form, the CDR3 reads TGTGCCAGCGGCCTGGGCTATGGCTACACCTTC.

This chain connects TRBV7-2 to TRBJ2-4; 7 positions match TRBD2. Germline assignment: CDR1 SGHTA and CDR2 FQGNSA. The V gene end was trimmed by 2 bases and the J gene end by 6 bases; junction bases not matched to a gene: 4. The CDR3 totals 14 residues. CDR3 nucleotide sequence: TGTGCCAGCAGCTTAAACCGGGGGGTAAACATTCAGTACTTC. This sequence encodes CASSLNRGVNIQYF.

This clonotype was seen only a few times. This chain connects TRBV27 to TRBJ2-7; 10 bases line up with TRBD1. The CDR3 totals 16 residues. J gave up 6 bases and V 7 bases, and 15 bases lay outside the gene matches. Germline V CDR1 and CDR2: MNHEY, SMNVEV (reference sequence). CDR3 sequence (DNA): TGTGCCAGCACGCCCTGGGACAGGGGAGTTGAAGGCGAGCAGTACTTC. Protein: CASTPWDRGVEGEQYF.

This clonotype was picked up one time. V gene TRBV25-1 combines with J gene TRBJ2-7; the D gene is possibly TRBD1 (5 bases). Trimming stripped 3 bases from V and 0 bases from J, with 15 bases between. Germline V gene lookup returns CDR1 MGHDK and CDR2 SYGVNS. CDR3 size: 16 residues. CDR3 region: CASSDRGAVASYEQYF. The CDR3 DNA sequence: TGTGCCAGCAGTGATCGTGGGGCGGTAGCCTCCTACGAGCAGTACTTC.

The chain employs TRBV2 and TRBJ1-1; no clear D. V was pared by 3 bases and J by 11 bases, with 19 bases between. This CDR3 is built from 14 residues. Germline V gene lookup returns CDR1 SNHLY and CDR2 FYNNEI. In DNA form, the CDR3 reads TGTGCCAGCAGTGAGATGTCCCATCATCTCGGTGCTTTCTTT. This gives the protein CASSEMSHHLGAFF.

This chain links TRBV20-1 with TRBJ1-5; D not resolved. Per germline, CDR1 DFQATT and CDR2 SNEGSKA (reference sequence). Trimming left V 7 bases short and J 2 bases short, with 12 bases between. This CDR3 spans 13 amino acids. The CDR3 protein is CSGGGSRNQPQHF. The CDR3 nucleotides are TGCAGTGGCGGCGGGTCCCGCAATCAGCCCCAGCATTTT.

The CDR3 DNA reads as TGCGCCAGCAGCTTGGGGGTGGGGGTAGGCACTGAAGCTTTCTTT. As protein: CASSLGVGVGTEAFF. The V call is TRBV5-1, the J call TRBJ1-1, with a weak D call TRBD1 (5 bases). The CDR3 contains 15 residues. CDR1 is SGHRS and CDR2 is YFSETQ in the germline V gene. V was clipped by 0 bases and J by 4 bases, with 13 bases between them.

This clonotype was seen just once. This sequence joins TRBV6-1 and TRBJ2-7; TRBD1 is a possible D gene (6 bases). This CDR3 has 17 amino acids. CDR1 and CDR2 (germline): MNHNS, SASEGT. Between the trimmed V and J ends, which lost 8 bases and 5 bases, there was a span of 28 bases. CDR3 DNA: TGTGCCAGCCGAAAAGATATCGCCGGGACAAGGGTAGACGAGCAGTACTTC. It specifies CASRKDIAGTRVDEQYF.

This chain's CDR3 is CASSSGSRLAGGGEQYF. CDR3 sequence (DNA): TGTGCCAGCAGTTCGGGCTCGCGACTAGCGGGAGGAGGGGAGCAGTACTTC. The rearrangement links TRBV12-3 or TRBV12-4 to TRBJ2-7; 13 bases are shared with TRBD2. This CDR3 is 17 amino acids long. V shed 4 bases, J shed 7 bases, and the junction held 13 bases outside the gene matches.

V gene TRBV7-8 combines with J gene TRBJ1-5; D may be TRBD1 (6 bases). CDR3 size: 15 residues. V dropped 1 base and J dropped 5 bases, with 12 bases sitting between them. Germline CDR1 SGHVS, CDR2 FQNEAQ. This CDR3 is CASSLGAGADQPQHF. The DNA for the CDR3 is TGTGCCAGCAGCTTAGGGGCAGGGGCCGATCAGCCCCAGCATTTT.

The V and J genes are TRBV30 and TRBJ1-2, with D tentatively TRBD1 (5 bases). Looked up from germline, CDR1 is GTSNPN and CDR2 is SVGIG (reference sequence). CDR3 length: 13 amino acids. The V end lost 3 bases, the J end lost 8 bases, and 16 bases lay between the germline ends. The CDR3 sequence is CAWSRDRPRGYTF. CDR3 coding DNA: TGTGCCTGGAGCCGGGACCGGCCAAGGGGCTACACCTTC.

The chain uses TRBV11-2 and TRBJ2-4, with D perhaps TRBD1 (6 bases). This CDR3 has 17 residues. V lost 0 bases and J 5 bases, leaving 17 bases between the germline ends. Germline CDR1 and CDR2: SGHAT and FQNNGV. The CDR3 loop is CASSLDRGVGAENIQYF. Here the CDR3 DNA reads TGTGCCAGCAGCTTAGATCGGGGCGTGGGGGCGGAAAACATTCAGTACTTC.

The chain recombines TRBV5-6 with TRBJ2-1, with 10 positions matching TRBD2. Unmatched junction bases numbered 4, after V lost 4 bases and J lost 6 bases. Germline CDR1 is SGHDT and CDR2 is YYEEEE. This CDR3 has 14 residues. The CDR3: CASSVSGRANEQFF. The CDR3 region has the DNA TGTGCCAGCAGCGTGAGCGGGAGGGCCAATGAGCAGTTCTTC. Variable domain in full (rest from reference TRBV5-6 and TRBJ2-1): DAGVTQSPTHLIKTRGQQVTLRCSPKSGHDTVSWYQQALGQGPQFIFQYYEEEERQRGNFPDRFSGHQFPNYSSELNVNALLLGDSALYLCASSVSGRANEQFFGPGTRLTVL.

The table lists this clonotype with a count of one. The rearrangement joins TRBV28 to TRBJ2-7, with TRBD2 matching over 8 bases. Germline V gene lookup returns CDR1 MDHEN and CDR2 SYDVKM. Trimming took 6 bases from V and 6 from J; bases not matched to a gene: 10. The CDR3 totals 14 residues. In DNA form, the CDR3 reads TGTGCCAGCAGCACAACTAGCGGACCCTCCGAGCAGTACTTC. Translating it yields CASSTTSGPSEQYF.

The chain recombines TRBV7-9 with TRBJ2-2; TRBD2 matches 13 bases. The CDR3 contains 16 residues. The V and J ends lost 1 base and 4 bases, in that order; junction bases with no gene match: 0. The germline V gene encodes CDR1 SEHNR and CDR2 FQNEAQ (reference sequence). The CDR3 DNA reads as TGTGCCAGCAGCTTAGGACTAGCGGGAGGCACCGGGGAGCTGTTTTTT. Residues: CASSLGLAGGTGELFF.

This clonotype was picked up a small number of times. J is TRBJ2-5 and V is TRBV5-1; TRBD1 or TRBD2 may be the D gene (5 bases each). The germline gives CDR1 SGHRS, CDR2 YFSETQ. CDR3 size: 15 residues. The V end was cut by 2 bases, the J end by 4 bases, with 15 bases between. CDR3 region: CASSLRTLRGETQYF. The CDR3 region has the DNA TGCGCCAGCAGCTTACGGACTCTGAGGGGAGAGACCCAGTACTTC. The full variable domain, its missing parts supplied by reference TRBV5-1 and TRBJ2-5, is KAGVTQTPRYLIKTRGQQVTLSCSPISGHRSVSWYQQTPGQGLQFLFEYFSETQRNKGNFPGRFSGRQFSNSRSEMNVSTLELGDSALYLCASSLRTLRGETQYFGPGTRLLVL.

The gene calls are TRBV27 and TRBJ2-2; D is perhaps TRBD1 or TRBD2 (5 bases each). CDR3 length: 18 residues. V was trimmed by 4 bases and J by 4 bases, leaving 22 bases between them. Per the germline V gene, CDR1 is MNHEY and CDR2 is SMNVEV (reference sequence). The CDR3 loop is CASSSRRQRGAITGELFF. The CDR3 coding sequence is TGTGCCAGCAGTTCCCGTCGACAAAGAGGGGCAATCACCGGGGAGCTGTTTTTT.

The chain links TRBV27 to TRBJ2-5, with D unresolved. The length of the CDR3 is 15 residues. In germline, CDR1 is MNHEY, CDR2 SMNVEV (reference sequence). The V end lost 6 bases, the J end lost 5 bases, and 19 bases lay between the germline ends. The CDR3 sequence: CASRFSVRARETQYF. CDR3 bases: TGTGCCAGCAGATTCTCAGTTAGGGCCCGGGAGACCCAGTACTTC.

This chain connects TRBV12-3 or TRBV12-4 to TRBJ1-2; perhaps TRBD1 as D (6 bases). Trimming removed 3 bases from V and 7 bases from J, with 15 bases in between. CDR3 length equals 14 residues. The CDR3 coding sequence is TGTGCCAGCAGTTTCCGACAGGTAAAGGTTGGCTACACCTTC. Its protein product is CASSFRQVKVGYTF.

The chain links TRBV2 to TRBJ2-2; a possible D gene is TRBD2 (5 bases). In germline, CDR1 is SNHLY, CDR2 FYNNEI. The V and J ends lost 6 bases and 1 base respectively, with 6 bases between them. This CDR3 has 13 amino acids. Written as DNA, the CDR3 is TGTGCCAGCAGGAGGGAGAACACCGGGGAGCTGTTTTTT. Residues: CASRRENTGELFF.

In regard to this clonotype: Sequence at one end of the junction differs from germline and may be a read error. The chain couples TRBV5-1 to TRBJ2-5; D is possibly TRBD1 (5 bases). The CDR3 extends over 15 amino acids. The V gene's germline CDR1 is SGHRS and CDR2 YFSETQ. CDR3 sequence (DNA): TGCGCCAGCAGCGGAACAGGAGTAATTCAAGGGACCCAGTACTTC. This sequence encodes CASSGTGVIQGTQYF.

V usage is TRBV6-1 and J usage is TRBJ2-2; unclear D gene. The CDR3 runs to 12 residues. The V gene's germline CDR1 is MNHNS and CDR2 SASEGT. With 10 bases removed from V and 5 bases from J, the gap between germline ends came to 11 bases. The CDR3 loop is CATPRETGELFF. CDR3 DNA sequence: TGTGCCACCCCGCGAGAGACCGGGGAGCTGTTTTTT.

This chain joins TRBV12-3 or TRBV12-4 and TRBJ2-1; D unresolved. The CDR3 runs to 12 residues. V was trimmed by 6 bases and J by 9 bases, leaving 12 bases between them. CDR3 DNA sequence: TGTGCCAGCAGGGCGACCCTCGGTGAGCAGTTCTTC. As protein: CASRATLGEQFF.

The chain links TRBV2 to TRBJ1-2; 7 bases match TRBD1. There are 13 residues in the CDR3. With V trimmed by 3 bases and J by 4 bases, 2 bases remained unmatched. From germline, CDR1 is SNHLY and CDR2 FYNNEI. The CDR3 region has the DNA TGTGCCAGCAGTGACGGGACAGCCTATGGCTACACCTTC. Translated: CASSDGTAYGYTF.

V and J are TRBV7-8 and TRBJ2-4; no definite D call. CDR1 is SGHVS and CDR2 is FQNEAQ in the germline V gene. The CDR3 is made up of 16 amino acids. The V gene lost 1 base and the J gene lost 0 bases, with 10 bases spanning the gap. The CDR3 spells CASSLGSIGAKNIQYF. In nucleotides, the CDR3 is TGTGCCAGCAGCTTAGGGAGTATCGGAGCCAAAAACATTCAGTACTTC.

This chain joins TRBV20-1 and TRBJ2-2; 7 bases are shared with TRBD2. Looked up from germline, CDR1 is DFQATT and CDR2 is SNEGSKA (reference sequence). The CDR3 has 17 amino acids. J gave up 2 bases and V 1 base, and 10 bases lay outside the gene matches. The CDR3 loop reads CSARGPHGGGNTGELFF. Written as DNA, the CDR3 is TGCAGTGCTAGAGGCCCCCACGGCGGGGGTAACACCGGGGAGCTGTTTTTT.